This T cell receptor beta chain stems from a study of identical twins. Study conclusions and caveats: Insertions ran lower in abundant cord blood beta clonotypes, though not in memory repertoires. Excess sharing between twins was weaker in beta out-of-frame sequences.

Details on this clonotype: Its antigen is currently unknown.

Template switching, a step in the protocol, added a universal primer site, and cDNA carried unique molecular identifiers. TCRdb passed the 5' RACE reads through MiXCR, listing each CDR3 protein once. In the table there are 1.5 million or so distinct CDR3 sequences, roughly a third of which are singletons. CDR1 is DFQATT, CDR2 SNEGSKA, per germline (reference sequence). Between the trimmed V and J ends, which lost 4 bases and 4 bases, there was a span of 8 bases. This CDR3 comprises 12 residues. J is TRBJ1-3 and V is TRBV20-1, with unresolved D. The receptor was isolated from a newborn girl in good health. The sequenced sample consisted of cord blood. For the CDR3, the DNA is TGCAGTGCTACCCGGTCAGGAAACACCATATATTTT. This gives the protein CSATRSGNTIYF.